These 20 T cell receptor beta chains were sequenced from one sample in a study of shared clonotypes between healthy human individuals. Libraries were prepared by immunoSEQ multiplex PCR; TCRdb keeps only in-frame clonotypes and omits some of them. The repertoire consists of 2,500,000 or so clones, with 85% to 95% occurring once and the leading ten covering 0.37%. Sample: naive CD4+ T cells from PBMCs. Noted subset: CD45RA+ positively selected. These receptors came from a young man in good health. Some clones in this sample may be carry-over from other donors' samples.

V is TRBV27 and J is TRBJ2-1, with D tentatively TRBD2 (5 bases). V shed 4 bases and J shed 0 bases, with 10 bases lying between them. The CDR3 totals 15 residues. CDR1 is MNHEY and CDR2 is SMNVEV in the germline V gene (reference sequence). The CDR3, as DNA: TGTGCCAGCAGTTCTACGGGGAGCTCCTACAATGAGCAGTTCTTC. Its protein is CASSSTGSSYNEQFF.

The rearrangement joins TRBV15 to TRBJ2-5, with D possibly matching TRBD2 (6 bases). Germline-derived CDR1 and CDR2 are LNHNV and YYDKDF (reference sequence). With 1 base removed from V and 3 bases from J, the gap between germline ends came to 12 bases. The CDR3 totals 15 residues. The CDR3 nucleotides are TGTGCCACCAGCAGAGGTGGGGGAGGAGAAGAGACCCAGTACTTC. Protein product: CATSRGGGGEETQYF.

Notes on this clone: Other DNA sequences within the sample encode an identical CDR3. V gene TRBV28 combines with J gene TRBJ2-7; D gene uncertain. The germline gives CDR1 MDHEN, CDR2 SYDVKM. Trimming took off 3 bases at V and 5 bases at J, with 5 bases between the two ends. The CDR3 runs to 11 residues. CDR3 DNA: TGTGCCAGCAGTTTGAACCACGAGCAGTACTTC. This sequence encodes CASSLNHEQYF. Full variable domain (outside the CDR3, taken from reference TRBV28 and TRBJ2-7): DVKVTQSSRYLVKRTGEKVFLECVQDMDHENMFWYRQDPGLGLRLIYFSYDVKMKEKGDIPEGYSVSREKKERFSLILESASTNQTSMYLCASSLNHEQYFGPGTRLTVT.

The genes are TRBV6-5 and TRBJ2-1; weak D call: TRBD2 (5 bases). V lost 6 bases to trimming and J lost 3 bases, with 15 bases between them. Germline V gives CDR1 MNHEY, CDR2 SVGAGI. The CDR3 runs to 15 residues. The CDR3 loop is CASRDLANLYNEQFF. The CDR3 DNA reads as TGTGCCAGCAGAGACTTAGCGAACCTCTACAATGAGCAGTTCTTC.

The chain uses TRBV4-2 and TRBJ1-2, with 10 bases fitting TRBD1. CDR1 and CDR2 (germline): LGHNA, YNFKEQ. Trimming took 0 bases from V and 4 from J; bases not matched to a gene: 5. The CDR3 consists of 16 residues. CDR3 coding DNA: TGTGCCAGCAGCCAAGAGACAGGGGGCGCGAGCTATGGCTACACCTTC. It translates to CASSQETGGASYGYTF.

The chain has TRBV10-3 and TRBJ2-3; D might be TRBD1 (6 bases). The CDR3 is 15 residues long. Germline V gene sequence: CDR1 ENHRY, CDR2 SYGVKD. The V gene lost 6 bases and the J gene lost 2 bases, with 15 bases spanning the gap. This chain's CDR3 is CAISPDRPPTDTQYF. The CDR3 DNA reads as TGTGCCATCAGCCCGGACAGACCCCCCACAGATACGCAGTATTTT.

CDR3 nucleotides: TGTGCCAGCAGCCCGAACGTGGGGGGGGCGTTCGGTGAGCAGTTCTTC. Translating it yields CASSPNVGGAFGEQFF. The rearrangement uses TRBV9 and TRBJ2-1, with TRBD2 as a possible D gene (7 bases). The CDR3 runs 16 residues. Germline CDR1 is SGDLS and CDR2 is YYNGEE. Trimming took off 4 bases at V and 9 bases at J, with 23 bases between the two ends.

V usage is TRBV7-6 and J usage is TRBJ2-7, with no clear D. Germline V CDR1 and CDR2: SGHVS, FNYEAQ. The CDR3 runs to 15 residues. Trimming left V 3 bases short and J 1 base short, with 13 bases between. The CDR3 spells CASSFSESGSYEQYF. The CDR3 DNA is TGTGCCAGCAGCTTTAGTGAATCCGGATCCTACGAGCAGTACTTC.

The V and J genes are TRBV19 and TRBJ1-5; D ambiguous. The CDR3 consists of 15 residues. V lost 10 bases to trimming and J lost 5 bases, with 21 bases between them. Germline assignment: CDR1 LNHDA and CDR2 SQIVND (reference sequence). CDR3 DNA: TGTGCCAACCCCTCCCCGGGCAAGGACGATCAGCCCCAGCATTTT. Translating gives CANPSPGKDDQPQHF.

V and J are TRBV28 and TRBJ1-5; perhaps TRBD1 as D (6 bases). The V and J ends lost 6 bases and 3 bases respectively, with 18 bases between them. There are 16 residues in the CDR3. CDR1 is MDHEN, CDR2 SYDVKM, per germline. For the CDR3, the DNA is TGTGCCAGCAGGGGGGGGACAAAGGGATCCAATCAGCCCCAGCATTTT. Residues: CASRGGTKGSNQPQHF.

The chain combines TRBV6-6 with TRBJ2-5, with unresolved D. The length of the CDR3 is 12 residues. V gave up 2 bases and J gave up 4 bases, with 5 bases separating them. Looked up from germline, CDR1 is MNHNY and CDR2 is SVGAGI (reference sequence). This CDR3 is CASSYTPETQYF. The DNA for the CDR3 is TGTGCCAGCAGTTACACTCCAGAGACCCAGTACTTC.

The chain uses TRBV28 and TRBJ2-7; perhaps TRBD1 as D (7 bases). The CDR3 loop spans 13 amino acids. Trimming stripped 4 bases from V and 10 bases from J, with 17 bases between. The germline CDR1 and CDR2 sequences are MDHEN and SYDVKM. Here the CDR3 reads CASSSQGRIGQYF. The CDR3 coding sequence is TGTGCCAGCAGTTCACAGGGGAGGATCGGTCAGTACTTC.

A single count supports this clone. The chain links TRBV29-1 to TRBJ1-3; 8 nucleotides match TRBD1. The CDR3 runs to 12 residues. Germline lookup yields CDR1 SQVTM and CDR2 ANQGSEA. V shed 7 bases and J 4 bases; nucleotides not matched to a gene: 3. CDR3 sequence: CSARTGGNTIYF. The DNA of the CDR3 is TGCAGCGCCAGGACAGGGGGAAACACCATATATTTT.

A single count supports this clone. V is TRBV19 and J is TRBJ1-5; D unresolved. The V gene lost 0 bases and the J gene lost 4 bases, with 13 bases spanning the gap. Germline CDR1 and CDR2: LNHDA and SQIVND (reference sequence). The CDR3 is made up of 16 amino acids. This CDR3 is CASSIDQRWDNQPQHF. CDR3 sequence (DNA): TGTGCCAGTAGTATAGATCAGAGATGGGATAATCAGCCCCAGCATTTT.

This clone appeared once. This chain uses TRBV5-1 with TRBJ2-5, with TRBD2 matching over 8 bases. The trim removed 6 bases at V and 1 base at J, leaving 5 bases unmatched. The germline CDR1 and CDR2 sequences are SGHRS and YFSETQ. The CDR3 consists of 14 residues. The CDR3 loop is CASTTGGAQETQYF. CDR3 nucleotide sequence: TGCGCCAGCACAACCGGGGGGGCCCAAGAGACCCAGTACTTC.

This chain connects TRBV5-6 to TRBJ1-5; D gene unclear. The CDR3 extends over 15 amino acids. Trimming stripped 2 bases from V and 0 bases from J, with 9 bases between. Per the germline V gene, CDR1 is SGHDT and CDR2 is YYEEEE. CDR3 in amino acids: CASSFAGYSNQPQHF. CDR3 nucleotide sequence: TGTGCCAGCAGCTTTGCGGGGTATAGCAATCAGCCCCAGCATTTT.

This clone showed up just a few times. The chain joins TRBV2 to TRBJ1-1; D remains unclear. Germline lookup yields CDR1 SNHLY and CDR2 FYNNEI. The CDR3 covers 12 residues. V was clipped by 6 bases and J by 6 bases, with 11 bases between them. The CDR3: CASRFDGAEAFF. The CDR3 region has the DNA TGTGCCAGCAGATTTGACGGCGCTGAAGCTTTCTTT.

This clone was seen only once. The V call is TRBV7-2, the J call TRBJ2-2; D not certain. This CDR3 spans 16 amino acids. Per the germline V gene, CDR1 is SGHTA and CDR2 is FQGNSA. V lost 2 bases to trimming and J lost 4 bases, with 14 bases between them. The CDR3 DNA is TGTGCCAGCAGCTTACGAAAGGGTGGTAGCACCGGGGAGCTGTTTTTT. Translating it yields CASSLRKGGSTGELFF. Full variable domain (outside the CDR3, taken from reference TRBV7-2 and TRBJ2-2): GAGVSQSPSNKVTEKGKDVELRCDPISGHTALYWYRQSLGQGLEFLIYFQGNSAPDKSGLPSDRFSAERTGGSVSTLTIQRTQQEDSAVYLCASSLRKGGSTGELFFGEGSRLTVL.

The V and J genes are TRBV5-1 and TRBJ2-1; either TRBD1 or TRBD2 may fit D (5 bases each). V lost 5 bases and J 10 bases, leaving 13 bases between the germline ends. The CDR3 consists of 12 residues. The germline V gene has CDR1 SGHRS and CDR2 YFSETQ. CDR3 amino acids: CASSLPGGEQFF. The DNA for the CDR3 is TGCGCCAGCAGTTTGCCTGGGGGAGAGCAGTTCTTC.

This chain connects TRBV5-4 to TRBJ2-7; TRBD1 aligns across 9 bases. This CDR3 is built from 15 residues. Germline V CDR1 and CDR2: SGHNT, YYREEE (reference sequence). V gave up 0 bases and J gave up 1 base; unmatched junction bases: 2. The CDR3 reads CASSLEGTGSYEQYF. In DNA form, the CDR3 reads TGTGCCAGCAGCTTGGAGGGGACAGGGTCCTACGAGCAGTACTTC.